This T cell receptor beta chain was obtained from a study of blood T cell repertoires in COVID-19. Study background: Italy, Spain and the United States were the sources of the convalescent and acute COVID-19 samples. In each case, the material was cDNA or gDNA derived from T cells, B-cell-depleted T cells, or PBMCs.

Original methodology: Estimation of nucleated cell counts was performed using reference gene primer amplification. Assay: immunoSEQ multiplex PCR; the TCRdb copy retains only in-frame clones and omits some. V, J and clone size are taken as reported in that table, and D and trimming were inferred from the DNA itself. The sample comprises 230,000 or so clones, 80% to 85% of which are singletons, and around 5% rests with the top ten. CDR1 MNHEY and CDR2 SVGAGI come from the germline V gene. V was pared by 0 bases and J by 3 bases, with 8 bases of the junction left unmatched. This CDR3 is built from 16 residues.

This TCR came from a human donor in a cohort sampled during active COVID-19. The chain couples TRBV6-5 to TRBJ2-7; 7 nucleotides agree with TRBD1. Sequenced sample: peripheral blood. The CDR3 loop reads CASSYSTGRRVYEQYF. The DNA for the CDR3 is TGTGCCAGCAGTTACTCGACAGGGCGGCGAGTCTACGAGCAGTACTTC.